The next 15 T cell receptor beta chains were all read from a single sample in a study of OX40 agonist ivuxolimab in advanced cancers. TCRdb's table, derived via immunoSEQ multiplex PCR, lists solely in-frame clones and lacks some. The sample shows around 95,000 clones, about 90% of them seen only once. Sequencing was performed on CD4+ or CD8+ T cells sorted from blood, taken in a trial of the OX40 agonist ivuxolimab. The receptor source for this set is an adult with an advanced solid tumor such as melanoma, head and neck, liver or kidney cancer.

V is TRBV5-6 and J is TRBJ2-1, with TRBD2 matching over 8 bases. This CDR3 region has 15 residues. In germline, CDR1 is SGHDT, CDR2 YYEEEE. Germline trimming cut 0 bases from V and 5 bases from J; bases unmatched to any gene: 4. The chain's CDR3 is CASSLVGRANNEQFF. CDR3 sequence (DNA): TGTGCCAGCAGCTTGGTCGGGAGGGCCAACAATGAGCAGTTCTTC.

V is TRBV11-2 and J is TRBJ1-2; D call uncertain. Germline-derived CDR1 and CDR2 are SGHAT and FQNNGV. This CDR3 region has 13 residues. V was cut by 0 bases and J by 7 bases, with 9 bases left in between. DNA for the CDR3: TGTGCCAGCAGCTTAGACTGGGTATCTGGCTACACCTTC. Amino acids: CASSLDWVSGYTF.

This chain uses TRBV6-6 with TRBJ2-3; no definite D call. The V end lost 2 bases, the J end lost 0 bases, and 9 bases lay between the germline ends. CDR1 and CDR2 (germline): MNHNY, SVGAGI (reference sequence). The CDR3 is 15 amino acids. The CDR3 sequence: CASSYGQLSTDTQYF. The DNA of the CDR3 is TGTGCCAGCAGTTACGGGCAGCTTAGCACAGATACGCAGTATTTT.

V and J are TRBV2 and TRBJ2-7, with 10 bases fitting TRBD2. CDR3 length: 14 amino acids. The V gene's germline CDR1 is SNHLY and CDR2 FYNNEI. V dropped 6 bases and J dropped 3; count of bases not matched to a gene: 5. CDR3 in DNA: TGTGCCAGCAGGGTAGCGGGAGGCAACTACGAGCAGTACTTC. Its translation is CASRVAGGNYEQYF.

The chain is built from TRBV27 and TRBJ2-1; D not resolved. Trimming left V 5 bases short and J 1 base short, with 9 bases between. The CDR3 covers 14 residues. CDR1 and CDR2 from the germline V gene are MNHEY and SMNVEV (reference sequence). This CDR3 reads CASSPARSYNEQFF. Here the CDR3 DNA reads TGTGCCAGCAGTCCCGCTAGGTCCTACAATGAGCAGTTCTTC.

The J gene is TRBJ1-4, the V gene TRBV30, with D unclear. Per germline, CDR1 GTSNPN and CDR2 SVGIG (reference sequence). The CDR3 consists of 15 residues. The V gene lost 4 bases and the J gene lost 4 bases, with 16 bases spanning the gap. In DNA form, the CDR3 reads TGTGCCTGGACAAGCTGGGGAACAGTTAATGAAAAACTGTTTTTT. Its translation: CAWTSWGTVNEKLFF. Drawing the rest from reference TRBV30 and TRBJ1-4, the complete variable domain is SQTIHQWPATLVQPVGSPLSLECTVEGTSNPNLYWYRQAAGRGLQLLFYSVGIGQISSEVPQNLSASRPQDRQFILSSKKLLLSDSGFYLCAWTSWGTVNEKLFFGSGTQLSVL.

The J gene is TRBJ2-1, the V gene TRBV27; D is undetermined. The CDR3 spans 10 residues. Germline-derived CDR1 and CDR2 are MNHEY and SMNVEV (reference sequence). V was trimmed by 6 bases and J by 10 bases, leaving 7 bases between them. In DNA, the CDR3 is TGTGCCAGCAGAGACCGAGAGCAGTTCTTC. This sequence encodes CASRDREQFF.

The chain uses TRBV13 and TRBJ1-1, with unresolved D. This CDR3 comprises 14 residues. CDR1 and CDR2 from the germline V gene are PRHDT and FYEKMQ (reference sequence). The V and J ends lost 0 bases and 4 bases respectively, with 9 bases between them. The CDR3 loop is CASSLGGDGTEAFF. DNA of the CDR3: TGTGCCAGCAGCTTAGGGGGTGACGGCACTGAAGCTTTCTTT.

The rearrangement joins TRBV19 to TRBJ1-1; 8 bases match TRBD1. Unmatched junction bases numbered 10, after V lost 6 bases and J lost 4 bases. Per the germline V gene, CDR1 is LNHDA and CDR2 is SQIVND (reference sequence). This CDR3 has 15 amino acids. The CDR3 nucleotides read TGTGCCAGTAGCCCCGGGACAGGCGGAAGCACTGAAGCTTTCTTT. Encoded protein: CASSPGTGGSTEAFF.

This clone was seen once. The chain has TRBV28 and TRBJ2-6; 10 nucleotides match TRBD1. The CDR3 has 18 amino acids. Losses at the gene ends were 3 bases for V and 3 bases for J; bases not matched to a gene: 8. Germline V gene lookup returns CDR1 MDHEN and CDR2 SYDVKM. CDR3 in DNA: TGTGCCAGCAGTTTTTTGGGACAGGGGTGGAGTGGGGCCAACGTCCTGACTTTC. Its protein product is CASSFLGQGWSGANVLTF. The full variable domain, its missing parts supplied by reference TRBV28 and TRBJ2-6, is DVKVTQSSRYLVKRTGEKVFLECVQDMDHENMFWYRQDPGLGLRLIYFSYDVKMKEKGDIPEGYSVSREKKERFSLILESASTNQTSMYLCASSFLGQGWSGANVLTFGAGSRLTVL.

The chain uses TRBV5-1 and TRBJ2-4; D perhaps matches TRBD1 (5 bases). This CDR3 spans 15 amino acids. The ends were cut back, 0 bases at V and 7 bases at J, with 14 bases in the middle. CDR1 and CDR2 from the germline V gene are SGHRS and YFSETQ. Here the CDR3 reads CASSLVPVKGNIQYF. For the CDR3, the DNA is TGCGCCAGCAGCTTGGTCCCGGTAAAGGGGAACATTCAGTACTTC.

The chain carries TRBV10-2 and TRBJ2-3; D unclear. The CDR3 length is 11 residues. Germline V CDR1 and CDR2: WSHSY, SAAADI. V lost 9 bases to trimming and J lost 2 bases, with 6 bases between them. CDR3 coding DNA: TGCGCCAGTTTAGCCACAGATACGCAGTATTTT. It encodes CASLATDTQYF.

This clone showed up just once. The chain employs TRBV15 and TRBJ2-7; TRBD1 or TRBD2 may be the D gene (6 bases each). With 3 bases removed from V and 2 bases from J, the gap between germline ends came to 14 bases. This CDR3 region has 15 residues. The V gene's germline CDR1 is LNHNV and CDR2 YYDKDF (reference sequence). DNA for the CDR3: TGTGCCACCAGCAGCGAGACGGGGGCGGCCTACGAGCAGTACTTC. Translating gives CATSSETGAAYEQYF.

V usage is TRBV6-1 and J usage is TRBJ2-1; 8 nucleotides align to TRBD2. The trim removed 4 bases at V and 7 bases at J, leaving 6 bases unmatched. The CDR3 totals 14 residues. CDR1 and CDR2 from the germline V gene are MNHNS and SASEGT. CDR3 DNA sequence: TGTGCCAGCAGTGTACAGCGGGGGATTAATGAGCAGTTCTTC. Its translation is CASSVQRGINEQFF.

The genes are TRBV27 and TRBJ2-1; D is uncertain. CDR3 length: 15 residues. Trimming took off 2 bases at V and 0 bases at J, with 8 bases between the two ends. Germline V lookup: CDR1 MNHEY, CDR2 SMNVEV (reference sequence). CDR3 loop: CASSLDHSSYNEQFF. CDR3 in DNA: TGTGCCAGCAGTTTAGATCACAGCTCCTACAATGAGCAGTTCTTC.